The T cell receptor (beta chain) under discussion was sequenced for a study of CD8+ T cells in alopecia areata. Study-level points and caveats: For patients receiving tofacitinib, scalp clonality and expanded CD8+ clones among the top 100 significantly decreased. Only one nonresponder was present, which leaves the link between baseline CD8+ expansion and response uncertain.

RNA extraction and reverse transcription yielded cDNA as sequencing template. Sequencing used immunoSEQ multiplex PCR; TCRdb keeps in-frame clones, though not all of them. Of about 110,000 clones in the sample, about four fifths were seen once. Treatment specified: oral pan-JAK inhibitor, 5-10 mg twice daily. Using a FACSAria, the CD4+ and CD8+ T cells were sorted from the PBMCs. Worth noting for this clone: Its matching antigen is unknown.

Germline values: CDR1 SNHLY, CDR2 FYNNEI. This CDR3 region has 16 residues. The V and J ends lost 9 bases and 1 base respectively, with 21 bases between them. Specimen: CD8+ T cells sorted from blood, collected at week 24, from a patient treated with tofacitinib. J is TRBJ2-5 and V is TRBV2, with D tentatively TRBD2 (6 bases). This receptor was identified in a human donor with alopecia areata. The CDR3 DNA reads TGTGCCAGTCAAATGCGGAACAGACTAGTCCAAGAGACCCAGTACTTC. Its protein is CASQMRNRLVQETQYF.